This T cell receptor (beta chain) is drawn from a study of blood T cell repertoires in COVID-19. CDR1 and CDR2 from the germline V gene are KGHDR and SFDVKD. The CDR3 is made up of 13 amino acids. V trimming: 6 bases; J trimming: 10 bases; junction bases outside the gene matches: 8. The table came from immunoSEQ multiplex PCR; TCRdb's copy has only in-frame clones and leaves some out. In the table there are some 500,000 clones, roughly 90% of which are singletons. The rearrangement joins TRBV24-1 to TRBJ2-1; 7 bases fit TRBD2. Input material: PBMCs or T cells enriched from blood (not recorded which). This receptor was obtained from a middle-aged woman who had recovered from COVID-19. This CDR3 reads CATSRGGSGEQFF. In nucleotides, the CDR3 is TGTGCCACCAGTCGAGGCGGGAGTGGCGAGCAGTTCTTC.